The subject of this entry is one T cell receptor beta chain. Single viable CD3+CD4+CD8-CD45RO+ cells were sorted as the memory CD4+ T cells. Serostatus was set by detecting CMV pp150, pp28, p38, p52 IgG. Data came from immunoSEQ multiplex PCR; TCRdb stores just in-frame clones and leaves some out. Of under 55,000 clones listed, about three quarters are singletons. This specimen belongs to a study of memory CD4+ T cells and cytomegalovirus serostatus. The V end was cut by 3 bases, the J end by 2 bases, with 19 bases between. In germline, CDR1 is GTSNPN, CDR2 SVGIG (reference sequence). This CDR3 spans 17 amino acids.

The specimen sequenced was memory CD4+ T cells from blood. The clonotype originates from an adult in good health and CMV-seropositive. The J gene is TRBJ1-4, the V gene TRBV30; D is perhaps TRBD1 (6 bases). The CDR3 region has the DNA TGTGCCTGGAGACAGGGCGGCAAGCTAGAGACTAATGAAAAACTGTTTTTT. Amino acids: CAWRQGGKLETNEKLFF.